The TCR beta chain described here comes from a study of OX40 agonist ivuxolimab in advanced cancers. Across the study: About 44% of patients had received prior checkpoint inhibitor therapy. Study-level findings and limits: Average numbers of expanded clones were greater in CD8+ T cells than in CD4+.

Measured with immunoSEQ multiplex PCR; TCRdb has only the in-frame clones, and not every one. The table shows roughly 41,000 clones, with about 89% occurring only once. This clone was observed a handful of times. Its antigen is unknown. V dropped 6 bases and J dropped 11 bases, with 13 bases sitting between them. CDR1 is MDHEN, CDR2 SYDVKM, per germline. The CDR3 extends over 11 amino acids. The rearrangement uses TRBV28 and TRBJ1-2, with D hard to call. The receptor comes from an adult with an advanced solid tumor such as melanoma, head and neck, liver or kidney cancer. The source was CD4+ or CD8+ T cells sorted from blood, collected in a trial of the OX40 agonist ivuxolimab. CDR3 coding DNA: TGTGCCAGCAGGGGATCATCGGGATACACCTTC. It codes for CASRGSSGYTF.